This entry concerns a single T cell receptor beta chain. This specimen comes from a study of shared clonotypes between healthy human individuals. For the study at large: Donors were two women and a few men aged 18 to 49.

Assay: immunoSEQ multiplex PCR; the TCRdb copy retains only in-frame clones and omits some. The sample has around 430,000 clones, roughly 80% seen once; the top ten hold less than 15%. Germline CDR1 SGHNT, CDR2 YYREEE (reference sequence). The CDR3 is 13 residues long. With 7 bases removed from V and 3 bases from J, the gap between germline ends came to 10 bases. Sequencing was carried out using PBMCs. The sequence was collected from a woman aged 40-49 years in good health. Some clones in this sample may be carry-over from other donors' samples. This rearrangement joins TRBV5-4 to TRBJ1-4; D might be TRBD1 (5 bases). The CDR3 loop is CASRDGSNEKLFF. CDR3 in DNA: TGTGCCAGCCGGGACGGCTCTAATGAAAAACTGTTTTTT.